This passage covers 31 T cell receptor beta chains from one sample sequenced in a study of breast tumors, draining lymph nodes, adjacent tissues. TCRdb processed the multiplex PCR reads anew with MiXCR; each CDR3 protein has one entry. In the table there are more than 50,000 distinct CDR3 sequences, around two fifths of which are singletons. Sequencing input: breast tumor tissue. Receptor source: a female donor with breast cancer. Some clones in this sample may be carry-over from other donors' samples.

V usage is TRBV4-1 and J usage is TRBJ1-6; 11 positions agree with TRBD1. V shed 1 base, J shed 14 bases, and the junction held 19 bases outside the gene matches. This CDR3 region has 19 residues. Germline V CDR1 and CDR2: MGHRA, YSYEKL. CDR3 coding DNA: TGCGCCAGCAGCCAAGTGATACTAGCGGACAGGGGGCGATCTATAGCCCTCCACTTT. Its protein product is CASSQVILADRGRSIALHF.

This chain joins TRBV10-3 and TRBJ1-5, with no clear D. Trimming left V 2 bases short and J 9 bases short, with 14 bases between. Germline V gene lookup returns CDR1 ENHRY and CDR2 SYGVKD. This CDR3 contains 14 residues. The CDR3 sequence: CAISEGNLRPPQHF. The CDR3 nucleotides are TGTGCCATCAGTGAGGGCAATCTAAGGCCGCCCCAGCATTTT.

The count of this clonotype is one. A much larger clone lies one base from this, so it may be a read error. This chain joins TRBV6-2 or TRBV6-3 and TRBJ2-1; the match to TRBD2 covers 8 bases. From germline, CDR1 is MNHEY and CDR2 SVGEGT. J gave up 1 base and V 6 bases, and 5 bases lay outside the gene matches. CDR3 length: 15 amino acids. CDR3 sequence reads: CASRRGTSSYNEQFF. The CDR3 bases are TGTGCCAGCAGGCGCGGGACTAGTTCCTACAATGAGCAGTTCTTC.

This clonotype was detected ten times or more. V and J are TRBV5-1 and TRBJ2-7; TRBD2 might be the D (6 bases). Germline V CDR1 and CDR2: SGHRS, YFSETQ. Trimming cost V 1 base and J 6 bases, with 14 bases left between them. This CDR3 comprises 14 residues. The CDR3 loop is CASSLIGDWFEQYF. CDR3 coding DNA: TGCGCCAGCAGCTTGATAGGGGACTGGTTCGAGCAGTACTTC.

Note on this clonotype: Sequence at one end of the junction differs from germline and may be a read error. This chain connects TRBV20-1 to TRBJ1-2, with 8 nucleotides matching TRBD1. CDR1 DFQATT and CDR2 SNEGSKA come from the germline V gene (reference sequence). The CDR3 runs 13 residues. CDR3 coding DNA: TGCGGTGCTGGCCGGACAGGGCGGCATGGCTACACCTTC. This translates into CGAGRTGRHGYTF.

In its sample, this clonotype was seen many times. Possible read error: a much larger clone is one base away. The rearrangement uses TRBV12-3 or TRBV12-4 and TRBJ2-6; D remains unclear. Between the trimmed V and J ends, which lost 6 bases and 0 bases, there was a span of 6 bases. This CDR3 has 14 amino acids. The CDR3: CASRNNSGANVLTF. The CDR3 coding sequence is TGTGCCAGCAGAAACAACTCTGGGGCCAACGTCCTGACTTTC.

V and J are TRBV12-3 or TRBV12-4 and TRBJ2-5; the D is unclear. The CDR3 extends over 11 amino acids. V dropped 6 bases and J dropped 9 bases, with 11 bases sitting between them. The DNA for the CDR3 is TGTGCCAGCAGCCCGGTGATGGCCCAGTACTTC. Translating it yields CASSPVMAQYF.

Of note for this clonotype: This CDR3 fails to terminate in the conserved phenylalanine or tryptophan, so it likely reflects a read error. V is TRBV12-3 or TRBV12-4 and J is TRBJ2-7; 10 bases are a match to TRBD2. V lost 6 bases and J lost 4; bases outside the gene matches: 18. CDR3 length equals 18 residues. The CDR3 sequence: CASSQDLLGLASLYEQYS. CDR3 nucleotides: TGTGCCAGCAGCCAAGATCTATTGGGACTAGCGTCTTTGTACGAGCAGTACTCC.

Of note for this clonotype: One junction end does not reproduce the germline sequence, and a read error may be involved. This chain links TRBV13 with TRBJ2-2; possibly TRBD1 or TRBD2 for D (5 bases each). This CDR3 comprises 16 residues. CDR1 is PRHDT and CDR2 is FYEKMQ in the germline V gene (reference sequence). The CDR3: CASSSPFKGVIGELLF. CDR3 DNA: TGCGCCAGCAGCTCTCCTTTCAAAGGGGTAATCGGGGAGCTGCTTTTT.

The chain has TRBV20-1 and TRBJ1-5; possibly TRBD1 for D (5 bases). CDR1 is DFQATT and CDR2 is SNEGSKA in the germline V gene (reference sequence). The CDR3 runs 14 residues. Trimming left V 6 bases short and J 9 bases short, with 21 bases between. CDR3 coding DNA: TGCAGTGCCCCCGACGGGACGTCAAGGAGGCCCCAGCATTTT. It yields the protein CSAPDGTSRRPQHF.

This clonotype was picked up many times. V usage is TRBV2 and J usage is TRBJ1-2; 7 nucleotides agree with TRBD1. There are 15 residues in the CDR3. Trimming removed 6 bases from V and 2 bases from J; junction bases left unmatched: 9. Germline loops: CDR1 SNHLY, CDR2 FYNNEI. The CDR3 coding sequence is TGTGCCAGCAGGGACGACTACAGGGGAAACTATGGCTACACCTTC. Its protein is CASRDDYRGNYGYTF.

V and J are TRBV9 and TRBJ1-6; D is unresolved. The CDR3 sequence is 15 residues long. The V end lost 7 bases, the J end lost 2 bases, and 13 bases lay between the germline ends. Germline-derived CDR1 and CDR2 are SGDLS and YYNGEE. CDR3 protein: CASLRGETYNSPLHF. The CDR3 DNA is TGTGCCAGCTTGCGAGGAGAAACCTATAATTCACCCCTCCACTTT.

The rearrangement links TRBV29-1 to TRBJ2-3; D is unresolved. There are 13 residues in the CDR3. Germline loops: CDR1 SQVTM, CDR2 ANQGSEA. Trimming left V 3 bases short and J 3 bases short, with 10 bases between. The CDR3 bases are TGCAGCGTTGATAAGGGTAGAACAGATACGCAGTATTTT. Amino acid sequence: CSVDKGRTDTQYF.

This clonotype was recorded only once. CDR3 coding DNA: TGTGCCAGCAGTTACCTGCACAGCACAGATACGCAGTATTTT. Its protein is CASSYLHSTDTQYF. The genes are TRBV6-5 and TRBJ2-3; unclear D gene. Trimming pared 2 bases from V and 0 bases from J, leaving 6 bases between. The CDR3 loop spans 14 amino acids. Germline CDR1 MNHEY, CDR2 SVGAGI.

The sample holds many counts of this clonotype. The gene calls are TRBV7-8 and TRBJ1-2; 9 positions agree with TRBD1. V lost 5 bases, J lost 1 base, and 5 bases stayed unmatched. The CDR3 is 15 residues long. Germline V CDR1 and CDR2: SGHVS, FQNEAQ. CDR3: CASSPRTGVNYGYTF. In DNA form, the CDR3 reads TGTGCCAGCAGCCCCAGGACAGGGGTTAACTATGGCTACACCTTC.

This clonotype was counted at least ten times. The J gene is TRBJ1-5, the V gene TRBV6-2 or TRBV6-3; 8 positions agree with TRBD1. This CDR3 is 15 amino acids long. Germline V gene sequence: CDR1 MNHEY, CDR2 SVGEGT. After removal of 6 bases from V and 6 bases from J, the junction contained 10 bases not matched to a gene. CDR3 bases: TGTGCCAGCAGATTAGGACAGGGAGGGGGTCAGCCCCAGCATTTT. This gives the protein CASRLGQGGGQPQHF.

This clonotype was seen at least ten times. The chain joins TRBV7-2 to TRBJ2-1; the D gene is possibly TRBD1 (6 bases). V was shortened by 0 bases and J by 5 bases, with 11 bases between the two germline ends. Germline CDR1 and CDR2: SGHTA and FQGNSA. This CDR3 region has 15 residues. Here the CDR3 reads CASSLAGQRHNEQFF. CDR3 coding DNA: TGTGCCAGCAGCTTAGCCGGACAGAGACACAATGAGCAGTTCTTC.

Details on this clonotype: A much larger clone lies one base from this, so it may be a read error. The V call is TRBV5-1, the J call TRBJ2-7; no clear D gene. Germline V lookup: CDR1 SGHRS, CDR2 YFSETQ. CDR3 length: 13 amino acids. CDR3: CASRFEPYYDQYF. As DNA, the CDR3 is TGCGCCAGCAGATTCGAACCTTACTACGACCAGTACTTC.

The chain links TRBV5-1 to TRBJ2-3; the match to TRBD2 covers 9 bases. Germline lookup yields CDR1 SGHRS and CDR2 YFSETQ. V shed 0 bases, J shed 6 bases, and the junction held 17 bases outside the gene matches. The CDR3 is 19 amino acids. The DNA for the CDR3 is TGCGCCAGCAGCTTGGTGCGGGGGGGGACCCTTCGCGTCGGGGATACGCAGTATTTT. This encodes CASSLVRGGTLRVGDTQYF.

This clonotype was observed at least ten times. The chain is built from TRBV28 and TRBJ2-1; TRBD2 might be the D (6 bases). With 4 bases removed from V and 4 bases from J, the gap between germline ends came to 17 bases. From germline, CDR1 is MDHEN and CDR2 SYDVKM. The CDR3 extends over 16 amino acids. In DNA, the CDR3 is TGTGCCAGCAGTTCTCTCGGCGGGGCTTTGTACAATGAGCAGTTCTTC. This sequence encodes CASSSLGGALYNEQFF. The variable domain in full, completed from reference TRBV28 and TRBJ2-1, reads DVKVTQSSRYLVKRTGEKVFLECVQDMDHENMFWYRQDPGLGLRLIYFSYDVKMKEKGDIPEGYSVSREKKERFSLILESASTNQTSMYLCASSSLGGALYNEQFFGPGTRLTVL.

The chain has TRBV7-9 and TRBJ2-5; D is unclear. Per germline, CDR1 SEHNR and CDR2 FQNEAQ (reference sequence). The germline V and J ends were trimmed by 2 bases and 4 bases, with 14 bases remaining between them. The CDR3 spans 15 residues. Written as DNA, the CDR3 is TGTGCCAGCAGCTTAAACAGCGATCGCCCAGAGACCCAGTACTTC. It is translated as CASSLNSDRPETQYF.

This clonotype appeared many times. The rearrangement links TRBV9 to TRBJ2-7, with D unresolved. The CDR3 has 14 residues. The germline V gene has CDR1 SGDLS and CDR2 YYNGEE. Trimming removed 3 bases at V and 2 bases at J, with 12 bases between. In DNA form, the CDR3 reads TGTGCCAGCAGCGCAAGGGCCATCCCCTACGAGCAGTACTTC. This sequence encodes CASSARAIPYEQYF.

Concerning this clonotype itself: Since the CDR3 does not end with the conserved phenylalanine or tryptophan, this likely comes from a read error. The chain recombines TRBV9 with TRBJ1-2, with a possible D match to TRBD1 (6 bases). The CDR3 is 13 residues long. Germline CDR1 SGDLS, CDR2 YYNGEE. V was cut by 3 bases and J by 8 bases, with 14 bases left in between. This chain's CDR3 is CASSESTGGGYTS. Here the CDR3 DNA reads TGTGCCAGCAGCGAGTCCACGGGGGGCGGCTACACCTCC.

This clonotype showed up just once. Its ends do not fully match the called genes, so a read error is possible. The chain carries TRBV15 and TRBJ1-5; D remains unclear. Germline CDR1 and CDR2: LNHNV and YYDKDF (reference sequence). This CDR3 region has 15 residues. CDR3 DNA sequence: TGTGCCACCAGCAGTTTACACACTAGCAGTCAGCCCCAGCATTTT. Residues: CATSSLHTSSQPQHF.

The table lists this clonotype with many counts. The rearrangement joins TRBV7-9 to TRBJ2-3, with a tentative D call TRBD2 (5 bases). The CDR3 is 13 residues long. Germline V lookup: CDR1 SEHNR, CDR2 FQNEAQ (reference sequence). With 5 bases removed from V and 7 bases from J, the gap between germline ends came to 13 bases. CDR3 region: CASSQIRGNTQYF. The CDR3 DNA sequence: TGTGCCAGCAGCCAAATCCGGGGAAATACGCAGTATTTT.

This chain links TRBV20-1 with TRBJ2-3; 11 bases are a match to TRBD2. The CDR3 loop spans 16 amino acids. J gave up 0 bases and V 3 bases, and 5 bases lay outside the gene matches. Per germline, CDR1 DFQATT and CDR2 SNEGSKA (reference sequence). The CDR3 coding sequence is TGCAGTGCTAGTTTCCTAGCGGGGGGCAGCACAGATACGCAGTATTTT. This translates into CSASFLAGGSTDTQYF.

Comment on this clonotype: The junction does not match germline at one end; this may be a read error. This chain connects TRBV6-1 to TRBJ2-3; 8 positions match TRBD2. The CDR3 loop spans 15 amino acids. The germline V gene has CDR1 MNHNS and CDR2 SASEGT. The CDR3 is CASSENGRAGDMQYF. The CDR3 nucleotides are TGTGCCAGCAGTGAGAACGGGAGGGCAGGAGATATGCAGTACTTT.

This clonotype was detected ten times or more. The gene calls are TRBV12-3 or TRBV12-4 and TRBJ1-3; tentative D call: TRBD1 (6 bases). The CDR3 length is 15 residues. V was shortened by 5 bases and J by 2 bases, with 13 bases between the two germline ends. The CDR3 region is CASSNQQGPGNTIYF. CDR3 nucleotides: TGTGCCAGCAGTAACCAACAGGGCCCTGGAAACACCATATATTTT.

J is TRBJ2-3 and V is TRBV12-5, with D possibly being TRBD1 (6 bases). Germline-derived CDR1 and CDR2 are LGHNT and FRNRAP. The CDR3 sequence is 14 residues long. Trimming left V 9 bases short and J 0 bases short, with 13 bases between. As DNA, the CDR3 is TGTGCTAGCCTACAGGGTTATAGCACAGATACGCAGTATTTT. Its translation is CASLQGYSTDTQYF.

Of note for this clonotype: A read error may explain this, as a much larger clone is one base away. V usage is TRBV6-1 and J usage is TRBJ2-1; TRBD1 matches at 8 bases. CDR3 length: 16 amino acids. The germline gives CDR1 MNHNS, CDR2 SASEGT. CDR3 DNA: TGTGCCTGCAGTGAAACCGGGACAGGCTCCTACAATGAGCAGTTCTTC. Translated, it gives CACSETGTGSYNEQFF.

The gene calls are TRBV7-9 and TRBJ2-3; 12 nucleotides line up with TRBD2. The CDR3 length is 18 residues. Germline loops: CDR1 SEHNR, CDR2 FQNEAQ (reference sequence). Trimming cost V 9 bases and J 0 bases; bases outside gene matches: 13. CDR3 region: CARTFNLLAGGSTDTQYF. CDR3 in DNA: TGTGCCAGAACCTTCAACCTACTAGCGGGGGGTAGCACAGATACGCAGTATTTT.